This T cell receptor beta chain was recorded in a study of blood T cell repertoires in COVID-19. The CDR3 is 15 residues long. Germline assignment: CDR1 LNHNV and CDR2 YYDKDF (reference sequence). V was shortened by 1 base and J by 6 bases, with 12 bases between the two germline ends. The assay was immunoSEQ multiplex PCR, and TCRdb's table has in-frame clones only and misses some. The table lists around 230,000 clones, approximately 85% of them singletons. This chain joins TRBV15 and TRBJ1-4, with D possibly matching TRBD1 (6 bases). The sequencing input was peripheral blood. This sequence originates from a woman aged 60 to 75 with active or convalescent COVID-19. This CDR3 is CATSRAGTTDEKLFF. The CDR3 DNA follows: TGTGCCACCAGCAGAGCCGGGACAACGGATGAAAAACTGTTTTTT.